The rows below give T cell receptor beta chains drawn from one sample of a study of T cell responses to AZD1222 COVID-19 vaccine. Sequencing used immunoSEQ multiplex PCR; TCRdb keeps in-frame clones, though not all of them. This sample carries around 100,000 clones, just under 90% of them seen once, and the ten largest clones take 3% to 4%. This specimen was peripheral blood, taken on day 0 of AZD1222 vaccination. These receptors were obtained from an adult in good health. Each CDR3 is given with its conserved first and last residue. The D gene is left open where the match is weak. Clone sizes are given selectively: once, few, many, or a class where the clone is expanded.

>TRBJ1-4|-|TRBV29-1|TRBD1
CSSRQGNNEKLFF
TGCAGCTCCCGACAGGGCAATAATGAAAAACTGTTTTTT
>TRBJ2-3|few|TRBV3-1/TRBV3-2|-
CASSQGSSLGYF
TGTGCCAGCAGCCAAGGTTCTAGCTTAGGGTATTTT
>TRBJ1-6|-|TRBV6-4|TRBD1
CASSDSDRNSPLHF
TGTGCCAGCAGTGACTCGGACAGGAATTCACCCCTCCACTTT
>TRBJ2-3|-|TRBV11-2|TRBD2
CASSLSPGTSPGTQYF
TGTGCCAGCAGCCTCTCCCCCGGGACTAGCCCGGGTACGCAGTATTTT
>TRBJ1-5|once|TRBV28|-
CASTLSSARYQPQHF
TGTGCCAGCACCCTCTCGTCAGCACGTTATCAGCCCCAGCATTTT
>TRBJ2-7|-|TRBV18|-
CASSPAGAAYEQYF
TGTGCCAGCTCACCGGCCGGGGCCGCCTACGAGCAGTACTTC
>TRBJ1-1|-|TRBV10-3|TRBD1
CAIRHRDRVTEAFF
TGTGCCATCAGACACCGGGACAGGGTCACTGAAGCTTTCTTT
>TRBJ1-2|-|TRBV7-9|-
CASSFGWSYGYTF
TGTGCCAGCAGCTTCGGATGGAGCTATGGCTACACCTTC
>TRBJ1-5|few|TRBV18|TRBD1
CASSPSRGTNQPQHF
TGTGCCAGCTCACCGTCCAGGGGGACCAATCAGCCCCAGCATTTT
>TRBJ1-2|-|TRBV6-5|-
CASSYSRRQNYGYTF
TGTGCCAGCAGTTACTCTCGCCGGCAGAACTATGGCTACACCTTC
>TRBJ1-3|-|TRBV4-2|TRBD1
CASSRLRTGLSGNTIYF
TGTGCCAGCAGCCGCCTTCGGACAGGGCTCTCTGGAAACACCATATATTTT
>TRBJ1-2|-|TRBV15|TRBD1
CATSRDPDRSLYRGYTF
TGTGCCACCAGCAGAGACCCGGACAGGAGCCTCTATCGTGGCTACACCTTC
>TRBJ1-2|-|TRBV19|-
CASNYDSRLYGYTF
TGTGCCAGTAATTATGACAGCAGGCTCTATGGCTACACCTTC
>TRBJ2-7|-|TRBV3-1/TRBV3-2|-
CASSPLGGEQYF
TGTGCCAGCAGCCCCCTTGGGGGCGAGCAGTACTTC
>TRBJ2-5|-|TRBV5-1|TRBD2
CASSLGWTSGLQETQYF
TGCGCCAGCAGCTTGGGATGGACTAGCGGACTACAAGAGACCCAGTACTTC
>TRBJ2-5|-|TRBV11-2|TRBD1
CASSYYRGRGETQYF
TGTGCCAGCAGCTACTACAGGGGTAGGGGAGAGACCCAGTACTTC
>TRBJ1-2|-|TRBV7-3|-
CASRFEGVYGYTF
TGTGCCAGCAGGTTCGAGGGCGTCTATGGCTACACCTTC
>TRBJ2-1|-|TRBV6-2/TRBV6-3|TRBD2
CASSGLAEYNEQFF
TGTGCCAGCAGCGGACTAGCGGAGTACAATGAGCAGTTCTTC
>TRBJ1-6|-|TRBV6-1|-
CASSEFDMWDSPLHF
TGTGCCAGCAGTGAGTTCGACATGTGGGATTCACCCCTCCACTTT
>TRBJ1-4|once|TRBV28|-
CASVSLRGAKKLFF
TGTGCCAGTGTGAGTCTCCGGGGGGCGAAAAAACTGTTTTTT
>TRBJ2-7|-|TRBV7-2|-
CASSSQAVYEQYF
TGTGCCAGCAGCTCCCAGGCCGTATACGAGCAGTACTTC
>TRBJ1-1|once|TRBV6-6|TRBD1
CASTISGGGNTEAFF
TGTGCCAGCACCATTTCAGGGGGTGGGAACACTGAAGCTTTCTTT
>TRBJ1-2|once|TRBV25-1|-
CASSATWGSNYGYTF
TGTGCCAGCAGTGCCACGTGGGGGAGCAACTATGGCTACACCTTC
>TRBJ2-1|-|TRBV18|TRBD1
CASSPDRGIGEQFF
TGTGCCAGCTCACCAGACAGGGGAATTGGGGAGCAGTTCTTC
>TRBJ2-7|-|TRBV7-8|TRBD1
CASSFGGTGVEQYF
TGTGCCAGCAGCTTTGGTGGGACAGGGGTCGAGCAGTACTTC
>TRBJ1-2|-|TRBV6-5|TRBD1
CASSSDRGAGYTF
TGTGCCAGCAGTTCCGACAGGGGGGCTGGCTACACCTTC